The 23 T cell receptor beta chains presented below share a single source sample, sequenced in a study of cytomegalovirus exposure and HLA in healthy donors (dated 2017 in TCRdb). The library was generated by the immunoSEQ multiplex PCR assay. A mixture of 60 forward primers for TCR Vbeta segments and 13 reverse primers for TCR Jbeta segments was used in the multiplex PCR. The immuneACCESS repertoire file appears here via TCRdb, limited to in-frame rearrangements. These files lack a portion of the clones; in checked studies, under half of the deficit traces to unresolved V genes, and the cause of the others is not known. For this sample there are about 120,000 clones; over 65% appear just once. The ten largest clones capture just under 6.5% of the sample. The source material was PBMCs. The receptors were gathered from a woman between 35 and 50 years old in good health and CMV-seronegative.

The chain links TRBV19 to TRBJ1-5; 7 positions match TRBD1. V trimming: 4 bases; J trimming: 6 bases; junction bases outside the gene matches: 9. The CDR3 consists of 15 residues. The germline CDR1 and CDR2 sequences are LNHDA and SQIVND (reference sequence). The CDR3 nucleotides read TGTGCCAGTAGTAGTTTACAGGGGTTATTTCAGCCCCAGCATTTT. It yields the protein CASSSLQGLFQPQHF.

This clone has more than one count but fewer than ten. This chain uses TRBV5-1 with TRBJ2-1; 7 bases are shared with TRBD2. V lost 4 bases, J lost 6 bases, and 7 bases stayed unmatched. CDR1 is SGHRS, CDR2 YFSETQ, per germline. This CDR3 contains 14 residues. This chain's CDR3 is CASSPGGAANEQFF. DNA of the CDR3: TGCGCCAGCAGCCCGGGAGGAGCTGCCAATGAGCAGTTCTTC.

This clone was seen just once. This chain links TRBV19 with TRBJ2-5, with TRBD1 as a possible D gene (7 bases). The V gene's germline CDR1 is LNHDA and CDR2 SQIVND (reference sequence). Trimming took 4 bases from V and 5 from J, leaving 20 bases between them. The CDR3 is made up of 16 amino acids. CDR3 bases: TGTGCCAGTAGTAAGCGGGTAGGGGGCTATCTGGAGACCCAGTACTTC. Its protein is CASSKRVGGYLETQYF.

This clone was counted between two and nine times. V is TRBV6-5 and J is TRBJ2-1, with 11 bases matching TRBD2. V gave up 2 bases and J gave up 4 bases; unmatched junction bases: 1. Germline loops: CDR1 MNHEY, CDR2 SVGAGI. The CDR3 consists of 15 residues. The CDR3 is CASSYGTSGYNEQFF. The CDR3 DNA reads TGTGCCAGCAGTTACGGGACTAGCGGATACAATGAGCAGTTCTTC.

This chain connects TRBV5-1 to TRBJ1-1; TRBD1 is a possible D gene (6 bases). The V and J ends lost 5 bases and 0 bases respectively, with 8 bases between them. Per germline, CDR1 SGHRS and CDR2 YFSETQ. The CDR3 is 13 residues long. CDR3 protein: CASRDRLNTEAFF. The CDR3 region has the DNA TGCGCCAGCAGGGACAGACTGAACACTGAAGCTTTCTTT.

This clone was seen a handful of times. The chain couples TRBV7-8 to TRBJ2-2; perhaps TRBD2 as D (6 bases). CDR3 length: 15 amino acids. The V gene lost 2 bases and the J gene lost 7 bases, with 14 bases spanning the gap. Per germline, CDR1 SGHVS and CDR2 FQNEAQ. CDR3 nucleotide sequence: TGTGCCAGCAGCTTAAGGGGAGGTAGTATCGGGGAGCTGTTTTTT. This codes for CASSLRGGSIGELFF.

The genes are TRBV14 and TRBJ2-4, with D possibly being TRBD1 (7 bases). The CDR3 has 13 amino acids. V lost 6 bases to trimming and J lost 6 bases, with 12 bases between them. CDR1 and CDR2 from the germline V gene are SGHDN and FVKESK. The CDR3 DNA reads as TGTGCCAGCAGGAGGCAGGGGGGAAACATTCAGTACTTC. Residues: CASRRQGGNIQYF.

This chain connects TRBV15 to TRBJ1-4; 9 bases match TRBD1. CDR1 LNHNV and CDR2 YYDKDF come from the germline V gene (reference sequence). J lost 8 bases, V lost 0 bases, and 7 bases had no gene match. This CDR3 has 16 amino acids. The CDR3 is CATSRDRTGVNEKLFF. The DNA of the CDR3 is TGTGCCACCAGCAGAGATCGGACAGGGGTTAACGAAAAACTGTTTTTT.

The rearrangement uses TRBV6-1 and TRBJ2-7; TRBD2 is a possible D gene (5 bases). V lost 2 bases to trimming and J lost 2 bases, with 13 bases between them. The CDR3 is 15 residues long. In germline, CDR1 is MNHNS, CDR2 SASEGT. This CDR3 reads CASSERSGGPYEQYF. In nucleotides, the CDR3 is TGTGCCAGCAGTGAAAGGTCAGGAGGCCCCTACGAGCAGTACTTC.

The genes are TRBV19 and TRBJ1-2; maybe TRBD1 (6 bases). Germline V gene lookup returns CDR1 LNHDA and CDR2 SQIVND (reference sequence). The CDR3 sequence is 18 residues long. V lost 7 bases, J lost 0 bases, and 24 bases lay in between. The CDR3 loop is CASIQGIPRRASNYGYTF. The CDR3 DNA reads TGTGCCAGTATTCAGGGGATTCCCCGACGGGCCTCTAACTATGGCTACACCTTC.

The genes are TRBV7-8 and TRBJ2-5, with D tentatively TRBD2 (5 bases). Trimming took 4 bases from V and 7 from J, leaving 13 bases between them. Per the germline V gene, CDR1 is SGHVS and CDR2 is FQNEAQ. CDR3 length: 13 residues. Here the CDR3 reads CASSSGWERTQYF. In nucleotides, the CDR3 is TGTGCCAGCAGCTCTGGGTGGGAGAGGACCCAGTACTTC.

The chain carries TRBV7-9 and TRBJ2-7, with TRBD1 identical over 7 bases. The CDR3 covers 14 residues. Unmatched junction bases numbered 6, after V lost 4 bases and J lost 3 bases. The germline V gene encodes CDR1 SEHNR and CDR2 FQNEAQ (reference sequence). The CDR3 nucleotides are TGTGCCAGCAGCTACTCACAGGGGTACTACGAGCAGTACTTC. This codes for CASSYSQGYYEQYF.

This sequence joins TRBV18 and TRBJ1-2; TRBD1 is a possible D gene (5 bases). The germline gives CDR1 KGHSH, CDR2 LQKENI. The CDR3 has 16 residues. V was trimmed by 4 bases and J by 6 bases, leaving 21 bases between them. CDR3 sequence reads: CASSLNRDPGLHGYTF. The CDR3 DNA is TGTGCCAGCTCACTTAACCGGGACCCTGGACTACATGGCTACACCTTC.

The CDR3 DNA sequence: TGTGCCAGCAGTGGTGGCAGGCCCAACACTGAAGCTTTCTTT. Its protein product is CASSGGRPNTEAFF. The V and J genes are TRBV2 and TRBJ1-1; D gene unclear. Trimming pared 4 bases from V and 2 bases from J, leaving 11 bases between. The CDR3 loop spans 14 amino acids. Germline V CDR1 and CDR2: SNHLY, FYNNEI.

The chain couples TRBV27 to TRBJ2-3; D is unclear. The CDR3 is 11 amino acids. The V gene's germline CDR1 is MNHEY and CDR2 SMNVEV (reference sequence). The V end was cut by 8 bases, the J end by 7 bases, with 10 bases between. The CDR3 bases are TGTGCCAGCGGGCCCAGAAATACGCAGTATTTT. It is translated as CASGPRNTQYF.

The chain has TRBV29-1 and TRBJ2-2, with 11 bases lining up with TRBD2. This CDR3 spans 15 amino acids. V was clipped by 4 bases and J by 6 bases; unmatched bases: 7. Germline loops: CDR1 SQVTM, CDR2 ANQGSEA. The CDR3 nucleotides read TGCAGCGTTGTCTTAGCGGGAGGGCCCTCCGGGGAGCTGTTTTTT. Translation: CSVVLAGGPSGELFF.

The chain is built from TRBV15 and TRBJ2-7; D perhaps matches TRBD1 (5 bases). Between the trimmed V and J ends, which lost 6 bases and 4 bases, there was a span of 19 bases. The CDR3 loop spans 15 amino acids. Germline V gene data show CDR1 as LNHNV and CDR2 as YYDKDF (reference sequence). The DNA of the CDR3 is TGTGCCACCAGTCCGGACCGTTTAAGGGGTTACGAGCAGTACTTC. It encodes CATSPDRLRGYEQYF. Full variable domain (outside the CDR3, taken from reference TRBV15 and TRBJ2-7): DAMVIQNPRYQVTQFGKPVTLSCSQTLNHNVMYWYQQKSSQAPKLLFHYYDKDFNNEADTPDNFQSRRPNTSFCFLDIRSPGLGDTAMYLCATSPDRLRGYEQYFGPGTRLTVT.

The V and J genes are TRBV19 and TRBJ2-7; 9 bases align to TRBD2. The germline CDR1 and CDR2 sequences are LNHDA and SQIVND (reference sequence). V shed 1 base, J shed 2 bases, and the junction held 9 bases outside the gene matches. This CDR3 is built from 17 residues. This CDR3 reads CASSIGRRLADTYEQYF. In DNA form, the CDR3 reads TGTGCCAGTAGTATAGGACGGAGACTAGCGGACACCTACGAGCAGTACTTC.

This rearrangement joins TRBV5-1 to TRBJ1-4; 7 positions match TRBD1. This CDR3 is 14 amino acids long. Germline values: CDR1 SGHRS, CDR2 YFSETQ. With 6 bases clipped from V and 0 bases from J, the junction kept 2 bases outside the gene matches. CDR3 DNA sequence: TGCGCCAGCACAGGGGGAGCAACTAATGAAAAACTGTTTTTT. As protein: CASTGGATNEKLFF.

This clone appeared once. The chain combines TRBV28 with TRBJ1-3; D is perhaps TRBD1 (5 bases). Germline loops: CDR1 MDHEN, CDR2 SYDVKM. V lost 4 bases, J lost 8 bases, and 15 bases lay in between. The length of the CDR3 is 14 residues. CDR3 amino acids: CASSYAQGFDTIYF. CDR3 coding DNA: TGTGCCAGCAGTTACGCGCAGGGTTTCGACACCATATATTTT.

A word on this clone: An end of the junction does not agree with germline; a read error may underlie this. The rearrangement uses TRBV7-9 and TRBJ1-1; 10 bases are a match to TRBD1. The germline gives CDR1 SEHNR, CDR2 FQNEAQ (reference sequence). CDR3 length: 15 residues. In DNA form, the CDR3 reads TGTTCCAGCAGCTTAGGGACAGGGGCCAACACTGAAGCTTTCTTT. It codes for CSSSLGTGANTEAFF.

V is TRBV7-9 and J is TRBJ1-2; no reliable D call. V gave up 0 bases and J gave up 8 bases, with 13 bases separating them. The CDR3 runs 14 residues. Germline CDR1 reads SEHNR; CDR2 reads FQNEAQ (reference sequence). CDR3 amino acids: CASSLANVFGGYTF. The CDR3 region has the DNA TGTGCCAGCAGCTTAGCGAATGTTTTTGGCGGCTACACCTTC.

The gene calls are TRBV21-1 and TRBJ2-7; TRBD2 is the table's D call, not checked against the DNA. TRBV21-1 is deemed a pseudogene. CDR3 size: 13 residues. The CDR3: CGVIRGGSYEQYF. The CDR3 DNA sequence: TGTGGGGTCATTAGGGGGGGCTCGTACGAGCAGTACTTC.